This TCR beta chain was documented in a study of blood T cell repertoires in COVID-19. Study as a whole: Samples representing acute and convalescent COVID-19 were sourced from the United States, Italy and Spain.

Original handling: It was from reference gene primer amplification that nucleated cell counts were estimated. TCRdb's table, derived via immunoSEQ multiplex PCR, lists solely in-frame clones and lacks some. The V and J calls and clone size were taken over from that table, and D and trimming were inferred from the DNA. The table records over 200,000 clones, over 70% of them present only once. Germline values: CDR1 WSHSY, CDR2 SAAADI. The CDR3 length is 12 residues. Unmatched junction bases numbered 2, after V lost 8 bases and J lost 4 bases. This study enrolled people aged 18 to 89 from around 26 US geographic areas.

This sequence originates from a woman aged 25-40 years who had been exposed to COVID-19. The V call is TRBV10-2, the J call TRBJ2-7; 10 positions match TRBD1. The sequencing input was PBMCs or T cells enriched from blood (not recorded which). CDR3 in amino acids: CASRTGGYEQYF. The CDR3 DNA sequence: TGCGCCAGCCGGACAGGGGGGTACGAGCAGTACTTC.